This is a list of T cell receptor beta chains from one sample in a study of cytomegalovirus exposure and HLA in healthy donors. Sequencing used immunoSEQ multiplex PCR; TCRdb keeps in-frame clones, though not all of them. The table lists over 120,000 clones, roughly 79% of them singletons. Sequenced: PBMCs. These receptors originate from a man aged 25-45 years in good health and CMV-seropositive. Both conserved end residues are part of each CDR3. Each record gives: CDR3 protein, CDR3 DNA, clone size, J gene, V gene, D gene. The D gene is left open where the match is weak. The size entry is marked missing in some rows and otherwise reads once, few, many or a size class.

CDR3aa: CASSPGGASGTYNEQFF; CDR3nt: TGTGCCAGCAGCCCGGGAGGGGCTAGCGGAACCTACAATGAGCAGTTCTTC; abundance: -; j_gene: TRBJ2-1; v_gene: TRBV25-1; d_gene: TRBD2
CDR3aa: CASSRTLYSGNTIYF; CDR3nt: TGTGCCAGCAGCCGAACATTATACTCTGGAAACACCATATATTTT; abundance: -; j_gene: TRBJ1-3; v_gene: TRBV7-9; d_gene: -
CDR3aa: CASSEEDRGGNTIYF; CDR3nt: TGTGCCAGCAGTGAAGAGGACAGGGGTGGAAACACCATATATTTT; abundance: -; j_gene: TRBJ1-3; v_gene: TRBV6-1; d_gene: TRBD1
CDR3aa: CASSFLGGSSYEQYF; CDR3nt: TGTGCCAGCAGCTTTCTAGGAGGGAGCTCCTACGAGCAGTACTTC; abundance: -; j_gene: TRBJ2-7; v_gene: TRBV7-9; d_gene: -
CDR3aa: CAWSVRIGALHF; CDR3nt: TGTGCCTGGAGTGTACGGATCGGGGCCCTCCACTTT; abundance: -; j_gene: TRBJ1-6; v_gene: TRBV30; d_gene: -
CDR3aa: CASGSQGVGTEAFF; CDR3nt: TGCGCCAGCGGAAGCCAGGGCGTTGGCACTGAAGCTTTCTTT; abundance: -; j_gene: TRBJ1-1; v_gene: TRBV5-1; d_gene: -
CDR3aa: CASTPAWARANEQFF; CDR3nt: TGTGCCAGCACCCCCGCCTGGGCCAGGGCCAATGAGCAGTTCTTC; abundance: -; j_gene: TRBJ2-1; v_gene: TRBV6-5; d_gene: -
CDR3aa: CASSTRDFGGRNQPQHF; CDR3nt: TGTGCCAGCAGCACTAGGGATTTTGGCGGCCGCAATCAGCCCCAGCATTTT; abundance: -; j_gene: TRBJ1-5; v_gene: TRBV7-9; d_gene: -
CDR3aa: CASKSSGRHEQYF; CDR3nt: TGTGCCAGCAAATCTAGCGGGAGGCACGAGCAGTACTTC; abundance: -; j_gene: TRBJ2-7; v_gene: TRBV2; d_gene: TRBD2
CDR3aa: CASSIIPGSGYTF; CDR3nt: TGTGCCAGTAGTATTATCCCAGGCAGCGGCTACACCTTC; abundance: -; j_gene: TRBJ1-2; v_gene: TRBV19; d_gene: -
CDR3aa: CASSLGQTNEQFF; CDR3nt: TGTGCCAGCAGTTTAGGACAGACCAATGAGCAGTTCTTC; abundance: -; j_gene: TRBJ2-1; v_gene: TRBV28; d_gene: -
CDR3aa: CAGQPEGGFGELFF; CDR3nt: TGTGCCGGACAACCTGAGGGGGGGTTCGGGGAGCTGTTTTTT; abundance: -; j_gene: TRBJ2-2; v_gene: TRBV7-3; d_gene: -
CDR3aa: CASSSGTVQETQYF; CDR3nt: TGTGCCAGCAGCTCCGGGACTGTCCAAGAGACCCAGTACTTC; abundance: -; j_gene: TRBJ2-5; v_gene: TRBV11-3; d_gene: -
CDR3aa: CASRDRGYLNTDTQYF; CDR3nt: TGTGCCAGTAGGGACAGGGGTTATCTAAACACAGATACGCAGTATTTT; abundance: -; j_gene: TRBJ2-3; v_gene: TRBV19; d_gene: TRBD1
CDR3aa: CASSLASDRGHLSTSQYF; CDR3nt: TGTGCCAGCAGCTTAGCGTCGGACAGGGGGCACCTCAGTACTTCGCAGTACTTC; abundance: -; j_gene: TRBJ2-7; v_gene: TRBV7-2; d_gene: TRBD1
CDR3aa: CASSLGSAEDTQYF; CDR3nt: TGTGCCAGCAGCCTCGGATCAGCGGAAGATACGCAGTATTTT; abundance: -; j_gene: TRBJ2-3; v_gene: TRBV6-5; d_gene: -
CDR3aa: CASSFLTSNEQFF; CDR3nt: TGTGCCAGCAGCTTTCTGACTAGCAATGAGCAGTTCTTC; abundance: -; j_gene: TRBJ2-1; v_gene: TRBV5-6; d_gene: -
CDR3aa: CASSFTQAGYGYTF; CDR3nt: TGTGCCAGCAGCTTCACCCAGGCAGGCTATGGCTACACCTTC; abundance: -; j_gene: TRBJ1-2; v_gene: TRBV5-5; d_gene: -
CDR3aa: CASSLGSGTSQETQYF; CDR3nt: TGTGCCAGCAGCCTTGGTAGCGGCACGAGCCAAGAGACCCAGTACTTC; abundance: -; j_gene: TRBJ2-5; v_gene: TRBV5-4; d_gene: -
CDR3aa: CASSLNRVSNTEAFF; CDR3nt: TGTGCCAGCAGCTTAAACCGGGTCTCGAACACTGAAGCTTTCTTT; abundance: -; j_gene: TRBJ1-1; v_gene: TRBV7-3; d_gene: -
CDR3aa: CASSLYQGATDTQYF; CDR3nt: TGTGCCAGCAGTTTATACCAGGGGGCGACAGATACGCAGTATTTT; abundance: once; j_gene: TRBJ2-3; v_gene: TRBV28; d_gene: TRBD1
CDR3aa: CASPPPGRQETQYF; CDR3nt: TGTGCCAGCCCCCCTCCGGGGAGACAAGAGACCCAGTACTTC; abundance: -; j_gene: TRBJ2-5; v_gene: TRBV7-3; d_gene: -
CDR3aa: CASSELSRNEQFF; CDR3nt: TGTGCCAGCAGTGAATTGAGTCGGAATGAGCAGTTCTTC; abundance: -; j_gene: TRBJ2-1; v_gene: TRBV2; d_gene: -
CDR3aa: CSLSGTGEDTQYF; CDR3nt: TGCAGCCTATCCGGGACAGGGGAAGATACGCAGTATTTT; abundance: few; j_gene: TRBJ2-3; v_gene: TRBV29-1; d_gene: TRBD1
CDR3aa: CASSVEQGANQPQHF; CDR3nt: TGTGCCAGCAGTGTCGAACAGGGGGCGAATCAGCCCCAGCATTTT; abundance: -; j_gene: TRBJ1-5; v_gene: TRBV2; d_gene: TRBD1
CDR3aa: CASSQDRPSGGFTDTQYF; CDR3nt: TGTGCCAGCAGCCAAGATCGCCCTAGCGGGGGCTTTACAGATACGCAGTATTTT; abundance: once; j_gene: TRBJ2-3; v_gene: TRBV4-2; d_gene: TRBD2
CDR3aa: CASSDQAPGGYTF; CDR3nt: TGTGCCAGCTCCGACCAGGCCCCAGGAGGCTACACCTTC; abundance: once; j_gene: TRBJ1-2; v_gene: TRBV18; d_gene: -
CDR3aa: CASSVAPGRNYEQYF; CDR3nt: TGTGCCAGCAGCGTAGCCCCGGGGAGAAACTACGAGCAGTACTTC; abundance: -; j_gene: TRBJ2-7; v_gene: TRBV9; d_gene: -
CDR3aa: CASSLPGHPQHF; CDR3nt: TGTGCCAGCAGCCTACCGGGACATCCCCAGCATTTT; abundance: -; j_gene: TRBJ1-5; v_gene: TRBV27; d_gene: -
CDR3aa: CASSIMGHTEAFF; CDR3nt: TGTGCCAGTAGTATTATGGGGCACACTGAAGCTTTCTTT; abundance: -; j_gene: TRBJ1-1; v_gene: TRBV19; d_gene: -
CDR3aa: CASSSGATSEAFF; CDR3nt: TGTGCCAGCAGTTCTGGGGCTACTTCTGAAGCTTTCTTT; abundance: -; j_gene: TRBJ1-1; v_gene: TRBV10-3; d_gene: -
CDR3aa: CASSPSGRGETQYF; CDR3nt: TGCGCCAGCAGCCCCAGCGGGAGAGGAGAGACCCAGTACTTC; abundance: -; j_gene: TRBJ2-5; v_gene: TRBV4-1; d_gene: TRBD2
CDR3aa: CASSGRGGPEAFF; CDR3nt: TGTGCCAGCAGTGGGCGGGGTGGACCTGAAGCTTTCTTT; abundance: -; j_gene: TRBJ1-1; v_gene: TRBV28; d_gene: -
CDR3aa: CASSVVAGGPTDTQYF; CDR3nt: TGTGCCAGCAGCGTGGTAGCGGGGGGGCCCACAGATACGCAGTATTTT; abundance: many; j_gene: TRBJ2-3; v_gene: TRBV9; d_gene: TRBD2
CDR3aa: CASSLRDSSMNTEAFF; CDR3nt: TGCGCCAGCAGCTTACGGGACAGTTCCATGAACACTGAAGCTTTCTTT; abundance: once; j_gene: TRBJ1-1; v_gene: TRBV5-1; d_gene: TRBD1
CDR3aa: CATQGERGYTF; CDR3nt: TGTGCCACCCAGGGGGAACGTGGCTACACCTTC; abundance: -; j_gene: TRBJ1-2; v_gene: TRBV15; d_gene: TRBD1
CDR3aa: CASSPGGPGGQPQHF; CDR3nt: TGTGCCAGCAGCCCGGGGGGGCCCGGAGGTCAGCCCCAGCATTTT; abundance: -; j_gene: TRBJ1-5; v_gene: TRBV27; d_gene: -
CDR3aa: CASSQQGNGNIQYF; CDR3nt: TGTGCCAGCAGCCAACAGGGTAATGGGAACATTCAGTACTTC; abundance: once; j_gene: TRBJ2-4; v_gene: TRBV7-9; d_gene: -
CDR3aa: CASSSVTGPGETQYF; CDR3nt: TGTGCCAGCAGCTCTGTGACAGGCCCGGGTGAGACCCAGTACTTC; abundance: once; j_gene: TRBJ2-5; v_gene: TRBV7-3; d_gene: -
CDR3aa: CAWSPSGASSYNEQFF; CDR3nt: TGTGCCTGGAGTCCGAGCGGGGCATCCTCCTACAATGAGCAGTTCTTC; abundance: once; j_gene: TRBJ2-1; v_gene: TRBV30; d_gene: TRBD2